The clone carrying this T cell receptor (beta chain) was seen at least ten times. The library targeted TCRbeta and was prepared with unique molecular identifiers. TCRdb ran MiXCR on the PCR reads and lists one entry per CDR3 protein. The repertoire consists of 230,000 or so distinct CDR3 sequences, with more than 7.5% occurring once and the leading ten covering approximately 5%. Between the trimmed V and J ends, which lost 8 bases and 3 bases, there was a span of 17 bases. Germline lookup yields CDR1 DFQATT and CDR2 SNEGSKA (reference sequence). The CDR3 has 13 amino acids. The data were obtained in a study of T-cell reconstitution after alpha-beta-depleted transplantation in children.

Material: PBMCs from the stem cell graft donor, obtained from the stem cell graft. This receptor was obtained from a human donor who donated a stem cell graft to a child with SCID. This chain links TRBV20-1 with TRBJ2-7; weak D call: TRBD1 (6 bases). The CDR3 sequence: CSPHLGHDYEQYF. DNA for the CDR3: TGCAGTCCCCACCTGGGACACGACTACGAGCAGTACTTC.